This record covers a single T cell receptor beta chain. Antigen: not known. These data belong to a study of cytomegalovirus exposure and HLA in healthy donors. PCR amplification relied on 60 Vbeta primers (plus 13 Jbeta primers). Sequencing used immunoSEQ multiplex PCR; TCRdb keeps in-frame clones, though not all of them. Of approximately 79,000 clones listed, under 80% are singletons. Study-level findings and limits: Researchers reported in a later analysis that a missense DCLRE1C variant was tied to TCR beta V- and J-gene trimming. Association with HLA alleles at 0.05 false discovery rate was found for 15,000 or so TCR beta sequences in a later analysis. Other equally common chains were less clonally expanded than HLA-associated TCR beta chains, a later analysis showed. In a later analysis, a genetic analysis reported fewer productive-TCR N-insertions in an Asian-associated ancestry cluster than the cohort average.

From germline, CDR1 is SGHRS and CDR2 YFSETQ. The V segment lost 5 bases and the J segment 1 base; nucleotides outside the gene matches: 10. The CDR3 sequence is 16 residues long. This TCR was recovered from a male donor in good health and CMV-seropositive. The rearrangement uses TRBV5-1 and TRBJ2-7; TRBD2 agrees at 9 bases. Sequenced material: PBMCs. As DNA, the CDR3 is TGCGCCAGCAGGCGGGGGCCCGCGGGGGGGTCCTACGAGCAGTACTTC. It specifies CASRRGPAGGSYEQYF.